This is a list of T cell receptor beta chains from one sample in a study of blood T cell repertoires in COVID-19. Clones were read by immunoSEQ multiplex PCR, and TCRdb kept only the in-frame ones, dropping some. Of about 270,000 clones listed, roughly nine tenths were seen once; the top ten hold less than 3%. Sequencing was carried out using PBMCs or T cells enriched from blood (not recorded which). The receptors derive from a woman in her forties or fifties who had recovered from COVID-19. Both conserved end residues are part of each CDR3. The order of the fields is D gene, V gene, CDR3 length, J gene, clone size, CDR3 protein, CDR3 DNA. A D gene is named only where the DNA matches it firmly. Clone size, where shown, is once, few, many, or a class for clones that have expanded.

D: NA; V: TRBV30; length: 14; J: TRBJ2-3; size: NA; CDR3: CAWSRGLSTDTQYF; DNA: TGTGCCTGGAGTCGCGGGCTTAGCACAGATACGCAGTATTTT
D: NA; V: TRBV27; length: 13; J: TRBJ1-5; size: NA; CDR3: CASSPWGEQPQHF; DNA: TGTGCCAGCAGTCCATGGGGGGAGCAGCCCCAGCATTTT
D: NA; V: TRBV19; length: 15; J: TRBJ2-2; size: NA; CDR3: CASSIGQGKGGELFF; DNA: TGTGCCAGTAGTATTGGCCAGGGGAAAGGCGGGGAGCTGTTTTTT
D: TRBD1; V: TRBV15; length: 14; J: TRBJ2-2; size: NA; CDR3: CATRQGHTTGELFF; DNA: TGTGCCACCCGACAGGGGCATACCACCGGGGAGCTGTTTTTT
D: TRBD2; V: TRBV11-2; length: 16; J: TRBJ2-1; size: NA; CDR3: CASSSAGTSGASEQFF; DNA: TGTGCCAGCAGCTCGGCCGGGACTAGCGGGGCCAGTGAGCAGTTCTTC
D: TRBD1; V: TRBV5-4; length: 14; J: TRBJ1-4; size: NA; CDR3: CASSSTGGPEKLFF; DNA: TGTGCCAGCAGCTCGACAGGGGGCCCTGAAAAACTGTTTTTT
D: NA; V: TRBV10-3; length: 14; J: TRBJ1-5; size: NA; CDR3: CAIRDPTGNQPQHF; DNA: TGTGCCATCAGGGACCCCACGGGAAATCAGCCCCAGCATTTT
D: NA; V: TRBV6-4; length: 12; J: TRBJ2-7; size: NA; CDR3: CASPPPRYEQYF; DNA: TGTGCCAGCCCTCCTCCTAGATACGAGCAGTACTTC
D: NA; V: TRBV5-6; length: 13; J: TRBJ1-1; size: NA; CDR3: CASSFGQNTEAFF; DNA: TGTGCCAGCAGTTTTGGACAGAACACTGAAGCTTTCTTT
D: TRBD2; V: TRBV2; length: 12; J: TRBJ2-7; size: NA; CDR3: CASRGLVSEQYF; DNA: TGTGCCAGCAGAGGACTAGTTTCCGAGCAGTACTTC
D: TRBD2; V: TRBV6-2/TRBV6-3; length: 15; J: TRBJ2-3; size: NA; CDR3: CASSKAGVRPDTQYF; DNA: TGTGCCAGCAGCAAAGCGGGAGTTCGTCCAGATACGCAGTATTTT
D: NA; V: TRBV11-3; length: 16; J: TRBJ2-3; size: few; CDR3: CASSKRSGVSTDTQYF; DNA: TGTGCCAGCAGCAAGAGATCAGGGGTTTCCACAGATACGCAGTATTTT
D: TRBD2; V: TRBV11-2; length: 19; J: TRBJ2-7; size: NA; CDR3: CASSLEGQSWGGSSYEQYF; DNA: TGTGCCAGCAGCTTAGAGGGCCAGAGCTGGGGCGGGAGCTCCTACGAGCAGTACTTC
D: NA; V: TRBV27; length: 14; J: TRBJ1-4; size: NA; CDR3: CASSLSGGRGQLFF; DNA: TGTGCCAGCAGTTTATCGGGGGGGCGAGGGCAACTGTTTTTT
D: NA; V: TRBV27; length: 16; J: TRBJ2-2; size: NA; CDR3: CASRSGDRARTGELFF; DNA: TGTGCCAGCAGGTCGGGAGACAGGGCGCGCACCGGGGAGCTGTTTTTT
D: TRBD1; V: TRBV5-8; length: 15; J: TRBJ2-7; size: NA; CDR3: CASSAGTGAWHEQYF; DNA: TGTGCCAGCAGCGCCGGGACAGGCGCTTGGCACGAGCAGTACTTC
D: NA; V: TRBV18; length: 17; J: TRBJ1-1; size: NA; CDR3: CASSPLPSRERSTEAFF; DNA: TGTGCCAGCTCACCCCTCCCCTCGAGGGAACGATCCACTGAAGCTTTCTTT
D: TRBD1; V: TRBV29-1; length: 13; J: TRBJ1-1; size: NA; CDR3: CSVGTGVITEAFF; DNA: TGCAGCGTCGGGACAGGGGTAATCACTGAAGCTTTCTTT
D: NA; V: TRBV5-1; length: 15; J: TRBJ2-7; size: NA; CDR3: CASTPLRAGAGEQYF; DNA: TGCGCCAGCACCCCCCTTCGGGCGGGGGCGGGCGAGCAGTACTTC
D: TRBD1; V: TRBV6-5; length: 15; J: TRBJ1-2; size: NA; CDR3: CASSYTGAPNYGYTF; DNA: TGTGCCAGCAGTTACACAGGGGCCCCTAACTATGGCTACACCTTC
D: TRBD1; V: TRBV6-2/TRBV6-3; length: 14; J: TRBJ1-1; size: NA; CDR3: CASSSRGLNTEAFF; DNA: TGTGCCAGCAGTTCCAGGGGGCTGAACACTGAAGCTTTCTTT
D: NA; V: TRBV7-2; length: 13; J: TRBJ1-5; size: NA; CDR3: CASSLALGQPQHF; DNA: TGTGCCAGCAGCTTAGCGCTAGGTCAGCCCCAGCATTTT
D: TRBD1; V: TRBV28; length: 14; J: TRBJ2-2; size: few; CDR3: CASTRQGGAGELFF; DNA: TGTGCCAGCACCCGACAGGGTGGGGCCGGGGAGCTGTTTTTT
D: TRBD2; V: TRBV7-2; length: 16; J: TRBJ2-3; size: once; CDR3: CASRFSGRTFTDTQYF; DNA: TGTGCCAGCAGGTTTAGCGGGAGGACCTTCACAGATACGCAGTATTTT
D: NA; V: TRBV28; length: 14; J: TRBJ2-7; size: NA; CDR3: CASSSRGSPYEQYF; DNA: TGTGCCAGCAGTTCCAGGGGCTCCCCCTACGAGCAGTACTTC
D: NA; V: TRBV2; length: 11; J: TRBJ1-2; size: NA; CDR3: CASSVGYGYTF; DNA: TGTGCCAGCAGTGTCGGCTATGGCTACACCTTC
D: TRBD2; V: TRBV10-2; length: 15; J: TRBJ2-7; size: NA; CDR3: CASSGLAGGPGEQYF; DNA: TGCGCCAGCAGTGGGCTAGCGGGAGGGCCTGGCGAGCAGTACTTC
D: NA; V: TRBV28; length: 16; J: TRBJ2-7; size: few; CDR3: CASSGPLSGVSYEQYF; DNA: TGTGCCAGCAGTGGGCCCCTTAGCGGAGTTTCCTACGAGCAGTACTTC
D: TRBD2; V: TRBV5-1; length: 17; J: TRBJ2-2; size: NA; CDR3: CASASPPGLASVGELFF; DNA: TGCGCCAGCGCCTCACCCCCGGGACTAGCGTCCGTCGGGGAGCTGTTTTTT
D: TRBD1; V: TRBV9; length: 17; J: TRBJ2-2; size: NA; CDR3: CASSVVGQGAPAGELFF; DNA: TGTGCCAGCAGCGTAGTGGGACAGGGGGCACCTGCCGGGGAGCTGTTTTTT
D: NA; V: TRBV4-1; length: 15; J: TRBJ2-1; size: NA; CDR3: CASSQATAGNNEQFF; DNA: TGCGCCAGCAGCCAAGCTACAGCAGGGAACAATGAGCAGTTCTTC
D: TRBD1; V: TRBV7-2; length: 17; J: TRBJ1-3; size: NA; CDR3: CASSEGQARLSGNTIYF; DNA: TGTGCCAGCAGCGAGGGACAGGCGAGACTCTCTGGAAACACCATATATTTT
D: TRBD1; V: TRBV6-6; length: 15; J: TRBJ2-7; size: NA; CDR3: CASSFSDRGAHEQYF; DNA: TGTGCCAGCAGTTTCTCCGACAGGGGGGCCCACGAGCAGTACTTC
D: TRBD2; V: TRBV7-2; length: 16; J: TRBJ2-2; size: NA; CDR3: CASSPREGRDTGELFF; DNA: TGTGCCAGCAGCCCTCGGGAGGGTCGAGACACCGGGGAGCTGTTTTTT
D: TRBD2; V: TRBV3-1/TRBV3-2; length: 19; J: TRBJ2-1; size: once; CDR3: CASSPGTSGPRSSYNEQFF; DNA: TGTGCCAGCAGTCCCGGGACTAGCGGGCCCAGGAGCTCCTACAATGAGCAGTTCTTC
D: TRBD2; V: TRBV28; length: 15; J: TRBJ2-3; size: NA; CDR3: CASSPPGTSADTQYF; DNA: TGTGCCAGCAGCCCGCCCGGGACTAGTGCAGATACGCAGTATTTT
D: TRBD2; V: TRBV4-1; length: 16; J: TRBJ2-3; size: NA; CDR3: CASSQVPSGISDTQYF; DNA: TGCGCCAGCAGCCAAGTACCTAGCGGGATTTCAGATACGCAGTATTTT